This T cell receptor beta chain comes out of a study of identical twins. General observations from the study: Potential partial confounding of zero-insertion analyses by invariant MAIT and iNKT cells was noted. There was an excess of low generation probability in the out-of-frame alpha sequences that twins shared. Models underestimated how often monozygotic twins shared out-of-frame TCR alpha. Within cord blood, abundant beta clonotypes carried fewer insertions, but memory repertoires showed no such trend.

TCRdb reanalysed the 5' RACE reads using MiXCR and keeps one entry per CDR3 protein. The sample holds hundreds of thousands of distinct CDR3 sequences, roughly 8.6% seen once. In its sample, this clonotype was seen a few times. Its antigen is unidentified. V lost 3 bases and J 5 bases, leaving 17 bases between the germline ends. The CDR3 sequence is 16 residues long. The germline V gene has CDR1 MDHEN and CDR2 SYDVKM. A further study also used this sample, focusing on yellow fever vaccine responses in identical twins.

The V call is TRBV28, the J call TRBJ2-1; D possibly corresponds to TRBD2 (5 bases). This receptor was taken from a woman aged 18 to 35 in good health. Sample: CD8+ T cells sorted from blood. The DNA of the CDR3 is TGTGCCAGCAGTTTTTATGGGCTTCGGGAAGACAATGAGCAGTTCTTC. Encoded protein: CASSFYGLREDNEQFF.